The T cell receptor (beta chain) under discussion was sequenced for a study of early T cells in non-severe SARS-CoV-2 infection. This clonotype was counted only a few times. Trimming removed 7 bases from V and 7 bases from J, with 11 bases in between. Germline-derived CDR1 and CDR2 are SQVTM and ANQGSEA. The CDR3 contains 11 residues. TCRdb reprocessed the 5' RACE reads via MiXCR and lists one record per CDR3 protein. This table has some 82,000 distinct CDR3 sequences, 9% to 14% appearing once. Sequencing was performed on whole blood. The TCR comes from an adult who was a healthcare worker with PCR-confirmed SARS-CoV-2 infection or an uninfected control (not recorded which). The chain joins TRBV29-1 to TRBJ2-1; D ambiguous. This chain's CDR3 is CSAVSPNEQFF. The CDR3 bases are TGCAGCGCTGTATCCCCTAATGAGCAGTTCTTC.